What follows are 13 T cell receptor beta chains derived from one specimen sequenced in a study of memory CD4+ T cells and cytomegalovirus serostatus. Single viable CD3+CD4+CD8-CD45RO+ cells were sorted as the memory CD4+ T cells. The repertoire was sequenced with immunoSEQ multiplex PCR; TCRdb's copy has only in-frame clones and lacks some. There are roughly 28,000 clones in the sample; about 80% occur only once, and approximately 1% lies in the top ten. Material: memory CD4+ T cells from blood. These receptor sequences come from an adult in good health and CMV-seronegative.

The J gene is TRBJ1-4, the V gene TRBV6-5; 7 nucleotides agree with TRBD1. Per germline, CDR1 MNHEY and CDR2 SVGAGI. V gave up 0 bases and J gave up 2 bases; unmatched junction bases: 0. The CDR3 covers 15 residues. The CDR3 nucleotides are TGTGCCAGCAGTTACTCGGGACAGACTAATGAAAAACTGTTTTTT. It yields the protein CASSYSGQTNEKLFF.

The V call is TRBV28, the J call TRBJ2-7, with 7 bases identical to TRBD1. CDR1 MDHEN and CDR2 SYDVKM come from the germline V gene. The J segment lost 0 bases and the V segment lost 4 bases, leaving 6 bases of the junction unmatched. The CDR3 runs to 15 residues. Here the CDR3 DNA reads TGTGCCAGCAGTTGGGGGACAGTTCTCTCCTACGAGCAGTACTTC. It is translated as CASSWGTVLSYEQYF.

DNA for the CDR3: TGTGCCAGCTCACCACAGGGAACTAATGAAAAACTGTTTTTT. It specifies CASSPQGTNEKLFF. The chain joins TRBV18 to TRBJ1-4; D is unclear. The CDR3 sequence is 14 residues long. Per germline, CDR1 KGHSH and CDR2 LQKENI. The V end lost 1 base, the J end lost 1 base, and 4 bases lay between the germline ends.

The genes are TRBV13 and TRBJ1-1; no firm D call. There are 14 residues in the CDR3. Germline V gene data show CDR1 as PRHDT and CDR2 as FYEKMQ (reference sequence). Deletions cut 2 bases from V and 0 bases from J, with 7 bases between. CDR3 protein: CASSLRLLNTEAFF. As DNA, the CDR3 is TGTGCCAGCAGCTTAAGACTTCTGAACACTGAAGCTTTCTTT.

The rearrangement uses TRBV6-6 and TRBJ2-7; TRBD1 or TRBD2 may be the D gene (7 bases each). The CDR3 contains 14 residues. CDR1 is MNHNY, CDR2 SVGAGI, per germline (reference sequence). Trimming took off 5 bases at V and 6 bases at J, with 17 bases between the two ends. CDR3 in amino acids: CASSARGGEGEQYF. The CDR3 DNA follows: TGTGCCAGCAGTGCCAGGGGGGGAGAGGGCGAGCAGTACTTC.

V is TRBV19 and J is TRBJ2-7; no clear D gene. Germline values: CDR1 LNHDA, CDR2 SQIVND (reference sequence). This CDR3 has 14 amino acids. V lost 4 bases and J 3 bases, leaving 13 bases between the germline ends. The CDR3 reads CASSRSGGIYEQYF. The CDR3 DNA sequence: TGTGCCAGTAGTAGATCTGGTGGGATCTACGAGCAGTACTTC. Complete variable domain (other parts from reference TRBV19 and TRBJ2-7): DGGITQSPKYLFRKEGQNVTLSCEQNLNHDAMYWYRQDPGQGLRLIYYSQIVNDFQKGDIAEGYSVSREKKESFPLTVTSAQKNPTAFYLCASSRSGGIYEQYFGPGTRLTVT.

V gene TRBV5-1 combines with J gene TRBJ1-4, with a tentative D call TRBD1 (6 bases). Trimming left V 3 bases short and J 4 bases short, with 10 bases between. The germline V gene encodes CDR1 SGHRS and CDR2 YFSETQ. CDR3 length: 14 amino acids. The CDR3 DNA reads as TGCGCCAGCAGCTCCGGACAGTATAATGAAAAACTGTTTTTT. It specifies CASSSGQYNEKLFF.

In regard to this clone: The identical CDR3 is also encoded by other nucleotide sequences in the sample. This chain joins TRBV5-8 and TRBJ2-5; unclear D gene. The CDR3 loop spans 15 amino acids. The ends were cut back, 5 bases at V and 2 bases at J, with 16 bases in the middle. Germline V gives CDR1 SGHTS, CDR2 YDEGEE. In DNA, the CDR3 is TGTGCCAGCAGTTTAGGGCGGTCCCAACAAGAGACCCAGTACTTC. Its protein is CASSLGRSQQETQYF.

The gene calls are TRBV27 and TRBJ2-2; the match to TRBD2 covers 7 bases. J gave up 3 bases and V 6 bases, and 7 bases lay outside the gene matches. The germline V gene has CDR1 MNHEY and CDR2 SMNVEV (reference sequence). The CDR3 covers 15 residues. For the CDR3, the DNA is TGTGCCAGCAGGGGTCCTAGCGGATACACCGGGGAGCTGTTTTTT. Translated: CASRGPSGYTGELFF.

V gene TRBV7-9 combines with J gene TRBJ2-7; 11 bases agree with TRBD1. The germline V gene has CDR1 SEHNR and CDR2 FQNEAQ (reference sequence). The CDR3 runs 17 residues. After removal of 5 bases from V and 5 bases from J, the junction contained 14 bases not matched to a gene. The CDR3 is CASSPYGQGAGTHEQYF. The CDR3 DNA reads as TGTGCCAGCAGCCCATATGGACAGGGGGCTGGAACCCACGAGCAGTACTTC.

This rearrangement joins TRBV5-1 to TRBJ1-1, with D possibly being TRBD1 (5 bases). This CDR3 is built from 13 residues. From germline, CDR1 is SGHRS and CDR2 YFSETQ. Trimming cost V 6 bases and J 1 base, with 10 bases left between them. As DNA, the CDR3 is TGCGCCAGCAATTATCAGGGGAACACTGAAGCTTTCTTT. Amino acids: CASNYQGNTEAFF.

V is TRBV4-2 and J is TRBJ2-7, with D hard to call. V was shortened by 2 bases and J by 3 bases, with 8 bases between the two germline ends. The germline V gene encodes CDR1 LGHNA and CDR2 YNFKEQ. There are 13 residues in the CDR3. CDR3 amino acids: CASSQTADYEQYF. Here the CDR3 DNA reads TGTGCCAGCAGCCAAACCGCTGACTACGAGCAGTACTTC.

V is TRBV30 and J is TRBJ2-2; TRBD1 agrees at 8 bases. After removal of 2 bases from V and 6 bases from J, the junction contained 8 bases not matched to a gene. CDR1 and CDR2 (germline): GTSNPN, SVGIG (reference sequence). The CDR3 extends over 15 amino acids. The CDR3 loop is CAWSKKQGAPGELFF. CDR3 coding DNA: TGTGCCTGGAGTAAGAAGCAGGGGGCACCCGGGGAGCTGTTTTTT.